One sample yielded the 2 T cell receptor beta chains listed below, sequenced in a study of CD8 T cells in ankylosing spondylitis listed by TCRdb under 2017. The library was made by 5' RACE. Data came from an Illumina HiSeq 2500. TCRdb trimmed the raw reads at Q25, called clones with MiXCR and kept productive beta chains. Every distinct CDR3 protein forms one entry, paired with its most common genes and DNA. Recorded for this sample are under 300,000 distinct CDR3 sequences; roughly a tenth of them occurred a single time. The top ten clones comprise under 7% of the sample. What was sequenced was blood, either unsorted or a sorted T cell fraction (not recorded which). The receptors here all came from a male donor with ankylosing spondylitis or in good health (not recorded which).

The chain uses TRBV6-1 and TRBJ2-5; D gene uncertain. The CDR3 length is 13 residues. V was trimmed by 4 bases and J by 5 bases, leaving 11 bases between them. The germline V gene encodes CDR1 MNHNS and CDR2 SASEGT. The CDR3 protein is CASSVRSGETQYF. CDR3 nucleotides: TGTGCCAGCAGTGTTCGGAGTGGGGAGACCCAGTACTTC.

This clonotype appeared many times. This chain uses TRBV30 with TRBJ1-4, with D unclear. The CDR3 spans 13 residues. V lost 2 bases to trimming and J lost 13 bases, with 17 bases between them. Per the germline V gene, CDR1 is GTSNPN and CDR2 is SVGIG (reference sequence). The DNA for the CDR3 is TGTGCCTGGAGTCCAACCCCGAACAGCCGACTGTTTTTT. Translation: CAWSPTPNSRLFF.